This TCR beta chain was obtained from a study of breast tumors, draining lymph nodes, adjacent tissues. Points from the study as a whole: Luminal-like breast cancer showed significantly higher tumor–nontumor repertoire similarity than basal-like. Tumors had less TCR diversity than lymph nodes, more than nontumor tissue. That most tumor T cells come from lymph nodes remained unproven.

Notes on this clonotype: Its antigen is unknown. Mismatch with germline at one junction end may stem from a read error.

MiXCR was run by TCRdb on the multiplex PCR reads, yielding one entry per CDR3 protein. The sample has under 80,000 distinct CDR3 sequences, roughly two fifths seen once. The sample was breast tumor tissue. The receptor was derived from a female donor with breast cancer. Some clones in this sample may be carry-over from other donors' samples.

The CDR3 sequence: CATSDWSGGGGKDPEFW. CDR3 nucleotides: TGTGCCACCAGTGATTGGTCGGGGGGGGGGGGAAAAGACCCCGAGTTCTGG. The V call is TRBV24-1, the J call TRBJ2-5; 8 bases line up with TRBD2. Germline CDR1 is KGHDR and CDR2 is SFDVKD. The CDR3 extends over 17 amino acids.